This entry describes one T cell receptor beta chain. Its antigen is undetermined. The study ran its PCR with 60 Vbeta and 13 Jbeta primers. Assay: immunoSEQ multiplex PCR; the TCRdb copy retains only in-frame clones and omits some. The sample has approximately 160,000 clones, around 80% seen once. The sample originates from a study of cytomegalovirus exposure and HLA in healthy donors. Study conclusions and caveats: Presence/absence analyses supposed approximately even sequencing depth among donors. A later analysis associated some 16,000 TCR beta sequences with HLA alleles at a 0.05 false discovery rate.

The TCR sequence derives from a woman between 40 and 50 years old in good health and CMV-seropositive. The source material was PBMCs.

Written as DNA, the CDR3 is TGTGCCACCAGCAGAGGGGGGGGGCTCCAGCGCACCGGGGAGCTGTTTTTT. It translates to CATSRGGGLQRTGELFF. V gene TRBV15 combines with J gene TRBJ2-2, with TRBD2 as a possible D gene (7 bases). In germline, CDR1 is LNHNV, CDR2 YYDKDF (reference sequence). The CDR3 has 17 residues. Trimming removed 1 base from V and 4 bases from J, with 16 bases in between.